The 19 T cell receptor beta chains below all came from one sample that was sequenced in a study of blood T cells in healthy people across ages. Together with a sample-barcoded 5' primer, a J-beta primer mix was included in a second PCR lasting about 7 to 12 cycles. TCRdb itself ran the 5' RACE reads through MiXCR, one entry per CDR3 protein. The repertoire holds hundreds of thousands of distinct CDR3 sequences, 55% to 70% seen once, with around 22% in the top ten. Sequenced: blood. The source of these receptors is a man aged 30 to 39 in good health.

This clonotype has at least ten counts. The J gene is TRBJ2-7, the V gene TRBV13; D not certain. V shed 2 bases and J shed 7 bases, with 6 bases lying between them. Germline-derived CDR1 and CDR2 are PRHDT and FYEKMQ (reference sequence). This CDR3 has 11 amino acids. The CDR3: CASSLQDEQYF. In nucleotides, the CDR3 is TGTGCCAGCAGCTTACAGGATGAGCAGTACTTC.

A word on this clonotype: At one end, the junction sequence differs from germline, possibly due to a read error. The CDR3 DNA follows: TGTGTCAGCAGTTTAGGCAGGGGGAACTACGAGCAGTACTTC. Translation: CVSSLGRGNYEQYF. This rearrangement joins TRBV12-3 or TRBV12-4 to TRBJ2-7; 7 bases align to TRBD1. The length of the CDR3 is 14 residues.

This clonotype appeared a few times. This chain uses TRBV20-1 with TRBJ2-7, with a weak D call TRBD2 (6 bases). Deletions cut 2 bases from V and 6 bases from J, with 26 bases between. This CDR3 contains 17 residues. Germline values: CDR1 DFQATT, CDR2 SNEGSKA (reference sequence). As DNA, the CDR3 is TGCAGTGCTAGATCCCACTCCTCAGAAAAAAAGGGAGGCGAGCAGTACTTC. Translating it yields CSARSHSSEKKGGEQYF.

This rearrangement joins TRBV29-1 to TRBJ2-4; 7 bases match TRBD1. Germline assignment: CDR1 SQVTM and CDR2 ANQGSEA. V shed 5 bases, J shed 1 base, and the junction held 5 bases outside the gene matches. The CDR3 extends over 14 amino acids. CDR3: CSVRDSAAKNIQYF. The CDR3 DNA sequence: TGCAGCGTTCGGGACAGTGCGGCCAAAAACATTCAGTACTTC.

This rearrangement joins TRBV7-2 to TRBJ2-3, with 10 bases matching TRBD1. The CDR3 runs to 15 residues. V lost 1 base, J lost 12 bases, and 10 bases stayed unmatched. Germline loops: CDR1 SGHTA, CDR2 FQGNSA. The CDR3 reads CASSLVGTGATAQYF. CDR3 nucleotide sequence: TGTGCCAGCAGCTTAGTGGGGACAGGGGCAACCGCCCAGTATTTT.

The chain links TRBV11-2 to TRBJ2-7, with D unresolved. Germline CDR1 SGHAT, CDR2 FQNNGV. The CDR3 length is 15 residues. Deletions cut 5 bases from V and 4 bases from J, with 18 bases between. CDR3 region: CASSPTVGPPYEQYF. CDR3 bases: TGTGCCAGCAGCCCTACCGTGGGCCCCCCTTACGAGCAGTACTTC.

Regarding this clonotype: One junction end does not reproduce the germline sequence, and a read error may be involved. The rearrangement joins TRBV24-1 to TRBJ2-1, with D perhaps TRBD1 (6 bases). In germline, CDR1 is KGHDR, CDR2 SFDVKD. The CDR3 has 14 amino acids. The CDR3: CATRQGSSYNEQFF. In DNA, the CDR3 is TGTGCCACCCGTCAGGGGAGCTCCTACAATGAACAGTTCTTC.

In its sample, this clonotype was seen a few times. The CDR3 region has the DNA TGTGCCAGCAGCTTAGTGTCGGGGGCCAATGAGCAGTTCTTC. Translation: CASSLVSGANEQFF. The chain couples TRBV7-9 to TRBJ2-1; TRBD1 or TRBD2 may be the D gene (6 bases each). The V gene lost 1 base and the J gene lost 6 bases, with 10 bases spanning the gap. Germline CDR1 reads SEHNR; CDR2 reads FQNEAQ (reference sequence). This CDR3 has 14 amino acids.

In nucleotides, the CDR3 is TGTGCCAGCAGCCTAACTAGCGGGGGATCCTACGAGCAGTACTTC. Protein: CASSLTSGGSYEQYF. The chain couples TRBV7-9 to TRBJ2-7; 11 nucleotides line up with TRBD2. Unmatched junction bases numbered 4, after V lost 5 bases and J lost 1 base. Germline-derived CDR1 and CDR2 are SEHNR and FQNEAQ (reference sequence). The CDR3 runs to 15 residues.

This clonotype was seen once. The CDR3 reads CASRGTGGTYGYTF. The DNA of the CDR3 is TGTGCCAGCAGAGGGACAGGGGGGACCTATGGCTACACCTTC. This rearrangement joins TRBV12-3 or TRBV12-4 to TRBJ1-2; 11 bases fit TRBD1. CDR3 size: 14 residues. J gave up 4 bases and V 6 bases, and 4 bases lay outside the gene matches.

The chain carries TRBV9 and TRBJ2-1; TRBD2 matches at 7 bases. The CDR3 has 17 amino acids. Germline CDR1 reads SGDLS; CDR2 reads YYNGEE. After removal of 4 bases from V and 9 bases from J, the junction contained 19 bases not matched to a gene. In nucleotides, the CDR3 is TGTGCCAGCAGCTCTCCAAAAAGGGAGGGAGGGCCTTTTGAGCAGTTCTTC. It encodes CASSSPKREGGPFEQFF.

This chain connects TRBV7-6 to TRBJ2-4, with 10 bases aligning to TRBD1. Germline V gives CDR1 SGHVS, CDR2 FNYEAQ. There are 15 residues in the CDR3. V was clipped by 5 bases and J by 6 bases; unmatched bases: 7. The CDR3 DNA is TGTGCCAGCAGCCTGGGACAGGGGTCGGGAAACATTCAGTACTTC. It translates to CASSLGQGSGNIQYF. Combining the CDR3 with reference TRBV7-6 and TRBJ2-4 gives the whole variable domain GAGVSQSPRYKVTKRGQDVALRCDPISGHVSLYWYRQALGQGPEFLTYFNYEAQQDKSGLPNDRFSAERPEGSISTLTIQRTEQRDSAMYRCASSLGQGSGNIQYFGAGTRLSVL.

This clonotype has more than one count but fewer than ten. One end of the junction does not line up with germline, which may come from a read error. Written as DNA, the CDR3 is TGCGCCAGTAGCCAAGATCCCCTATCCTACAATGAGCAGTTCTTC. Amino acids: CASSQDPLSYNEQFF. This chain links TRBV4-3 with TRBJ2-1, with unresolved D. CDR1 is LGHNA and CDR2 is YSLEER in the germline V gene. CDR3 size: 15 residues.

The rearrangement links TRBV20-1 to TRBJ2-7; D tentatively fits TRBD1 or TRBD2 (5 bases each). The CDR3 runs to 16 residues. V shed 0 bases and J shed 3 bases, with 18 bases lying between them. Germline CDR1 reads DFQATT; CDR2 reads SNEGSKA (reference sequence). The CDR3 bases are TGCAGTGCTAGAGATGGCGCCGTGCCTGGGGGCTACGAGCAGTACTTC. Its protein is CSARDGAVPGGYEQYF.

The sample holds many counts of this clonotype. This chain joins TRBV7-2 and TRBJ2-3; D gene uncertain. Germline CDR1 reads SGHTA; CDR2 reads FQGNSA. Trimming shortened V by 2 bases and J by 5 bases, and 2 bases separated the two germline ends. This CDR3 has 11 amino acids. The CDR3 DNA follows: TGTGCCAGCAGCTTAAAAGATACGCAGTATTTT. As protein: CASSLKDTQYF.

The count of this clonotype is one. The gene calls are TRBV6-4 and TRBJ2-1; D possibly corresponds to TRBD1 (5 bases). The closer fit of TRBJ2-7 to the DNA end suggests the J call may be wrong. This CDR3 contains 17 residues. CDR1 is MRHNA and CDR2 is SNTAGT in the germline V gene. The CDR3 spells CASSLYPPGHTYNEQYF. The CDR3 DNA follows: TGTGCCAGCAGTTTGTATCCTCCAGGGCACACGTACAATGAGCAGTACTTC.

The J gene is TRBJ2-7, the V gene TRBV7-2, with 14 bases matching TRBD2. The J call is uncertain, as TRBJ2-5 better fits the DNA end. This CDR3 is 17 amino acids long. Per germline, CDR1 SGHTA and CDR2 FQGNSA. The CDR3 bases are TGTGCCAGCAGCTTATTGGGACTAGCGGGAGTGCGAGAGACCCAGTACTTC. This sequence encodes CASSLLGLAGVRETQYF.

The genes are TRBV5-1 and TRBJ2-3, with D hard to call. V was trimmed by 3 bases and J by 4 bases, leaving 15 bases between them. The germline gives CDR1 SGHRS, CDR2 YFSETQ. The CDR3 is 15 amino acids. CDR3 amino acids: CASSSESLRADTQYF. CDR3 nucleotides: TGCGCCAGCAGCTCCGAATCCCTCAGAGCAGATACGCAGTATTTT.

The J gene is TRBJ2-1, the V gene TRBV11-2; D is unresolved. Per germline, CDR1 SGHAT and CDR2 FQNNGV. CDR3 length: 13 amino acids. V was pared by 0 bases and J by 6 bases, with 6 bases between. DNA for the CDR3: TGTGCCAGCAGCTTAGAACTTGGCAATGAGCAGTTCTTC. This gives the protein CASSLELGNEQFF.